One sample yielded the 28 T cell receptor beta chains listed below, sequenced in a study of sequential checkpoint blockade in melanoma. Using immunoSEQ multiplex PCR, the repertoire was profiled, and TCRdb retains in-frame clones only, with some absent. Here the sample spans about 21,000 clones, 75% to 85% being singletons. The treatment is: randomized to nivolumab then ipilimumab (arm A) or the reverse (arm B). This material consisted of CD8+ T cells sorted from blood (inferred from file names), taken from a patient given nivolumab and ipilimumab in sequence. These receptors were obtained from a human donor with melanoma.

The chain employs TRBV4-3 and TRBJ1-2; 9 bases align to TRBD1. Germline loops: CDR1 LGHNA, CDR2 YSLEER. Trimming at V came to 2 bases and at J to 5 bases, leaving 15 bases not matched to a gene. The CDR3 loop spans 18 amino acids. CDR3 amino acids: CASSQTLGLRDREYGYTF. DNA of the CDR3: TGCGCCAGCAGCCAAACTTTAGGACTCCGGGACAGGGAATATGGCTACACCTTC.

The chain is built from TRBV10-3 and TRBJ2-1; D remains ambiguous. Germline CDR1 and CDR2: ENHRY and SYGVKD. V gave up 0 bases and J gave up 0 bases, with 9 bases separating them. This CDR3 region has 16 residues. The CDR3: CAISESLSNSYNEQFF. As DNA, the CDR3 is TGTGCCATCAGTGAGTCTCTGAGTAACTCCTACAATGAGCAGTTCTTC.

This clone has just one count. The chain has TRBV5-1 and TRBJ2-3; D unresolved. V lost 0 bases to trimming and J lost 3 bases, with 5 bases between them. The CDR3 covers 13 residues. Germline V gives CDR1 SGHRS, CDR2 YFSETQ. The CDR3: CASSLAGTDTQYF. CDR3 coding DNA: TGCGCCAGCAGCTTGGCCGGGACAGATACGCAGTATTTT.

The CDR3 protein is CASLPPGQGVTGELFF. CDR3 nucleotides: TGTGCCAGTCTCCCCCCGGGACAGGGTGTCACCGGGGAGCTGTTTTTT. The chain recombines TRBV19 with TRBJ2-2; TRBD1 matches 9 bases. The ends lost 8 bases at V and 4 bases at J; junction bases unmatched: 11. The germline CDR1 and CDR2 sequences are LNHDA and SQIVND (reference sequence). This CDR3 region has 16 residues. The variable domain in full, completed from reference TRBV19 and TRBJ2-2, reads DGGITQSPKYLFRKEGQNVTLSCEQNLNHDAMYWYRQDPGQGLRLIYYSQIVNDFQKGDIAEGYSVSREKKESFPLTVTSAQKNPTAFYLCASLPPGQGVTGELFFGEGSRLTVL.

The chain has TRBV6-4 and TRBJ1-4, with TRBD1 matching 8 bases. V lost 4 bases and J lost 1; bases outside the gene matches: 11. The germline gives CDR1 MRHNA, CDR2 SNTAGT. The CDR3 spans 18 residues. The CDR3 DNA sequence: TGTGCCAGCAGTGGACCGGGACAGGCACTCCTAACTAATGAAAAACTGTTTTTT. Translation: CASSGPGQALLTNEKLFF.

The rearrangement joins TRBV28 to TRBJ1-1; tentative D call: TRBD1 (5 bases). The CDR3 loop spans 14 amino acids. The V end lost 3 bases, the J end lost 5 bases, and 13 bases lay between the germline ends. Germline assignment: CDR1 MDHEN and CDR2 SYDVKM. The CDR3 nucleotides read TGTGCCAGCAGTTTCCGCCCAGCAGGGACTGAAGCTTTCTTT. This gives the protein CASSFRPAGTEAFF.

The V gene is TRBV5-5, the J gene TRBJ2-7, with unresolved D. The CDR3 covers 12 residues. Deletions cut 0 bases from V and 5 bases from J, with 6 bases between. CDR1 SGHKS and CDR2 YYEKEE come from the germline V gene (reference sequence). The CDR3 DNA follows: TGTGCCAGCAGCTTGGGGCAGGACGAGCAGTACTTC. Its protein product is CASSLGQDEQYF.

The rearrangement uses TRBV5-1 and TRBJ1-6, with 8 nucleotides matching TRBD1. The CDR3 covers 15 residues. The trim removed 4 bases at V and 8 bases at J, leaving 8 bases unmatched. The germline CDR1 and CDR2 sequences are SGHRS and YFSETQ. The CDR3 DNA reads TGCGCCAGCAGCGGAAGAGCAGGGGGCGATTCACCCCTCCACTTT. This encodes CASSGRAGGDSPLHF.

CDR3 in DNA: TGTGCCAGCAGCTTAAGAGGGACAGGGCGGGTAGATACGCAGTATTTT. It translates to CASSLRGTGRVDTQYF. The rearrangement links TRBV7-2 to TRBJ2-3, with 9 bases fitting TRBD1. The CDR3 spans 16 residues. Germline V gene data show CDR1 as SGHTA and CDR2 as FQGNSA. Germline trimming cut 2 bases from V and 5 bases from J; bases unmatched to any gene: 8.

This clone has a handful of counts. This rearrangement joins TRBV11-2 to TRBJ1-1; possible D gene TRBD1, 5 bases. The CDR3 is made up of 13 amino acids. Trimming took off 1 base at V and 6 bases at J, with 9 bases between the two ends. CDR1 is SGHAT and CDR2 is FQNNGV in the germline V gene. The chain's CDR3 is CASSLGGGPEAFF. The CDR3 DNA is TGTGCCAGCAGCTTAGGGGGGGGACCTGAAGCTTTCTTT.

This clone was found once. V gene TRBV14 combines with J gene TRBJ1-1; TRBD1 matches at 12 bases. Germline CDR1 and CDR2: SGHDN and FVKESK. The CDR3 runs 19 residues. With 4 bases clipped from V and 6 bases from J, the junction kept 18 bases outside the gene matches. The CDR3 region has the DNA TGTGCCAGCAGCCCTCCCCGGGACAGGGGGCTCCTTAAGTGGTCTGAAGCTTTCTTT. It is translated as CASSPPRDRGLLKWSEAFF.

The rearrangement joins TRBV21-1 to TRBJ2-7; the table's TRBD2 call for D was not verified on the DNA. TRBV21-1 is assigned pseudogene status. The CDR3 runs 12 residues. The CDR3 reads CASRRELNEQYF. CDR3 sequence (DNA): TGTGCCAGCAGGAGGGAGTTGAACGAGCAGTACTTC.

This clone was observed a few times. Other DNA sequences in the sample encode the same CDR3. V is TRBV4-1 and J is TRBJ2-1; the D gene is possibly TRBD2 (5 bases). Germline V gene data show CDR1 as MGHRA and CDR2 as YSYEKL. The CDR3 is 15 amino acids. Trimming left V 4 bases short and J 0 bases short, with 10 bases between. The DNA for the CDR3 is TGCGCCAGCAGCCTCGGGGAGAGCTCCTACAATGAGCAGTTCTTC. It is translated as CASSLGESSYNEQFF.

The chain has TRBV4-3 and TRBJ1-2; TRBD1 aligns across 9 bases. The CDR3 loop spans 19 amino acids. Germline V gene sequence: CDR1 LGHNA, CDR2 YSLEER. Trimming cost V 0 bases and J 4 bases; bases outside gene matches: 15. DNA of the CDR3: TGCGCCAGCAGCCAAGATTATCCCGCGGGACAGGGAGAGAGCTATGGCTACACCTTC. Its translation is CASSQDYPAGQGESYGYTF.

This chain uses TRBV7-3 with TRBJ2-1; perhaps TRBD2 as D (5 bases). The CDR3 contains 17 residues. Trimming removed 5 bases from V and 3 bases from J, with 20 bases in between. Germline lookup yields CDR1 SGHTA and CDR2 FQGTGA. The CDR3 DNA reads TGTGCCAGCAGCCCCTTTACTATGAGCGGTTACTACAATGAGCAGTTCTTC. Translating gives CASSPFTMSGYYNEQFF.

The chain carries TRBV5-5 and TRBJ2-1, with D maybe TRBD1 (6 bases). This CDR3 spans 15 amino acids. V was shortened by 0 bases and J by 4 bases, with 11 bases between the two germline ends. The germline V gene encodes CDR1 SGHKS and CDR2 YYEKEE (reference sequence). CDR3 amino acids: CASSLAGTGYNEQFF. The CDR3 nucleotides are TGTGCCAGCAGCTTGGCCGGTACAGGGTACAATGAGCAGTTCTTC.

This clone was observed a handful of times. The V gene is TRBV7-2, the J gene TRBJ2-1, with a tentative D call TRBD2 (6 bases). CDR3 size: 15 residues. The V and J ends lost 1 base and 3 bases respectively, with 10 bases between them. Per the germline V gene, CDR1 is SGHTA and CDR2 is FQGNSA. The CDR3 bases are TGTGCCAGCAGCTTAGACGGGGAGGTCTACAATGAGCAGTTCTTC. Its protein is CASSLDGEVYNEQFF.

The J gene is TRBJ1-6, the V gene TRBV4-1, with 8 bases fitting TRBD1. Germline loops: CDR1 MGHRA, CDR2 YSYEKL. CDR3 length: 16 amino acids. The J segment lost 3 bases and the V segment lost 1 base, leaving 2 bases of the junction unmatched. This chain's CDR3 is CASSQGTGLYNSPLHF. In DNA form, the CDR3 reads TGCGCCAGCAGCCAAGGGACAGGGCTCTATAATTCACCCCTCCACTTT.

This rearrangement joins TRBV6-5 to TRBJ2-7; D might be TRBD2 (6 bases). The germline V gene has CDR1 MNHEY and CDR2 SVGAGI. CDR3 length: 15 residues. With 4 bases removed from V and 4 bases from J, the gap between germline ends came to 17 bases. CDR3 loop: CASSLAGTGWYEQYF. CDR3 bases: TGTGCCAGCAGTTTAGCCGGGACTGGATGGTACGAGCAGTACTTC.

The rearrangement joins TRBV7-9 to TRBJ2-7; 10 nucleotides line up with TRBD2. Germline CDR1 is SEHNR and CDR2 is FQNEAQ (reference sequence). The CDR3 extends over 15 amino acids. The V gene end was trimmed by 2 bases and the J gene end by 7 bases; junction bases not matched to a gene: 8. CDR3 sequence: CASSLTPAGGQEQYF. In nucleotides, the CDR3 is TGTGCCAGCAGCTTAACGCCAGCGGGGGGGCAAGAGCAGTACTTC.

The rearrangement uses TRBV7-9 and TRBJ2-2; TRBD1 aligns across 10 bases. Trimming at V came to 5 bases and at J to 5 bases, leaving 5 bases not matched to a gene. Germline CDR1 and CDR2: SEHNR and FQNEAQ (reference sequence). The CDR3 length is 15 residues. The CDR3 region has the DNA TGTGCCAGCAGCCACGGACAGGGGGGTACCGGGGAGCTGTTTTTT. It codes for CASSHGQGGTGELFF.

This clone was detected only once. The rearrangement links TRBV11-2 to TRBJ2-7, with 8 bases lining up with TRBD2. From germline, CDR1 is SGHAT and CDR2 FQNNGV. The J segment lost 0 bases and the V segment lost 4 bases, leaving 11 bases of the junction unmatched. The CDR3 length is 17 residues. In nucleotides, the CDR3 is TGTGCCAGCAGCTCCGGGGGGGGTGGCTTTAGCTCCTACGAGCAGTACTTC. Protein product: CASSSGGGGFSSYEQYF.

This clone has only one observation. The chain uses TRBV27 and TRBJ2-7; D not certain. The CDR3 is made up of 13 amino acids. The V gene's germline CDR1 is MNHEY and CDR2 SMNVEV (reference sequence). Trimming left V 4 bases short and J 4 bases short, with 11 bases between. This CDR3 is CASSSLDAYEQYF. The CDR3 nucleotides read TGTGCCAGCAGTTCGCTAGACGCGTACGAGCAGTACTTC.

CDR3 amino acids: CASSSIRRTGGTVTDTQYF. Written as DNA, the CDR3 is TGTGCCAGCAGCTCTATTCGGCGGACAGGGGGCACAGTCACAGATACGCAGTATTTT. V gene TRBV5-6 combines with J gene TRBJ2-3; 11 nucleotides agree with TRBD1. The CDR3 loop spans 19 amino acids. The germline V gene has CDR1 SGHDT and CDR2 YYEEEE. With 3 bases clipped from V and 2 bases from J, the junction kept 14 bases outside the gene matches.

In DNA, the CDR3 is TGTGCCAGCAGCTTGACAGGTCCGATTGGTCCCGGGGAGCTGTTTTTT. This translates into CASSLTGPIGPGELFF. The chain joins TRBV11-2 to TRBJ2-2; tentative D call: TRBD1 (6 bases). V was cut by 3 bases and J by 6 bases, with 17 bases left in between. The CDR3 runs to 16 residues. The germline V gene encodes CDR1 SGHAT and CDR2 FQNNGV.

The chain is built from TRBV4-3 and TRBJ1-4; D unclear. Per the germline V gene, CDR1 is LGHNA and CDR2 is YSLEER. Trimming cost V 0 bases and J 5 bases, with 16 bases left between them. CDR3 length equals 17 residues. CDR3 protein: CASSQERGLEVNEKLFF. The CDR3 DNA reads TGCGCCAGCAGCCAAGAGAGAGGGTTAGAGGTAAATGAAAAACTGTTTTTT.

The gene calls are TRBV6-5 and TRBJ2-1; TRBD1 might be the D (7 bases). This CDR3 has 15 residues. The germline V gene encodes CDR1 MNHEY and CDR2 SVGAGI. V dropped 3 bases and J dropped 10 bases, with 19 bases sitting between them. The CDR3 loop is CASSYLGGGRGEQFF. For the CDR3, the DNA is TGTGCCAGCAGTTATCTCGGAGGGGGCAGGGGGGAGCAGTTCTTC.

This clone was observed a handful of times. CDR3 protein: CASEGQGVTEPSGNTIYF. DNA of the CDR3: TGTGCCAGTGAGGGACAGGGGGTGACTGAACCCTCTGGAAACACCATATATTTT. This sequence joins TRBV19 and TRBJ1-3; 11 bases map to TRBD1. CDR3 length: 18 amino acids. Germline V CDR1 and CDR2: LNHDA, SQIVND (reference sequence). J gave up 0 bases and V 8 bases, and 12 bases lay outside the gene matches. Complete variable domain (other parts from reference TRBV19 and TRBJ1-3): DGGITQSPKYLFRKEGQNVTLSCEQNLNHDAMYWYRQDPGQGLRLIYYSQIVNDFQKGDIAEGYSVSREKKESFPLTVTSAQKNPTAFYLCASEGQGVTEPSGNTIYFGEGSWLTVV.